These T cell receptor beta chains were read from a single sample in a study of blood T cells in healthy people across ages. TCRdb analysed the 5' RACE reads with MiXCR anew, one entry per CDR3 protein. The sample holds about 1 million distinct CDR3 sequences, under 30% seen once. A further study also used this sample, focusing on T cells of mothers and their children.

Specimen: blood. The receptors were gathered from a girl aged 2 to 9 in good health. The CDR3 runs from the conserved cysteine through the conserved F or W. Each record gives: J gene, D gene, clone size, V gene, CDR3 DNA, CDR3 protein. D genes are given only for firm matches. Only part of the rows carry a size: once, few, many, or a class if the clone is expanded.

j_call: TRBJ1-1
d_call: -
clone_size: -
v_call: TRBV7-9
cdr3_nt: TGTGCCAGCAGCTTAATTGTCCCCATCGCTGAAGCTTTCTTT
cdr3_aa: CASSLIVPIAEAFF

j_call: TRBJ1-3
d_call: TRBD1
clone_size: -
v_call: TRBV12-3/TRBV12-4
cdr3_nt: TGTGCCAGCAGCCTGACAGGGCTCGGGGGAATTGGAAACACCATATATTTT
cdr3_aa: CASSLTGLGGIGNTIYF

j_call: TRBJ1-1
d_call: -
clone_size: -
v_call: TRBV29-1
cdr3_nt: TGCAGCTCGACGGTCGGTGGTGAAGCTTTCTTT
cdr3_aa: CSSTVGGEAFF

j_call: TRBJ1-2
d_call: -
clone_size: -
v_call: TRBV20-1
cdr3_nt: TGCAGTGCTAGATCAGGGGTACCCGACTATGGCTACACCTTC
cdr3_aa: CSARSGVPDYGYTF

j_call: TRBJ1-2
d_call: -
clone_size: few
v_call: TRBV29-1
cdr3_nt: TGCAGCGCTGTGGTTGGGGAGTATGGCTACACCTTC
cdr3_aa: CSAVVGEYGYTF

j_call: TRBJ2-1
d_call: -
clone_size: -
v_call: TRBV10-3
cdr3_nt: TGTGCCATCAGTGGTGGTCTGGACAATGAGCAGTTCTTC
cdr3_aa: CAISGGLDNEQFF

j_call: TRBJ2-7
d_call: TRBD2
clone_size: many
v_call: TRBV29-1
cdr3_nt: TGCAGCGTTGGACTAGCGGGTTACGAGCAGTACTTC
cdr3_aa: CSVGLAGYEQYF

j_call: TRBJ2-1
d_call: -
clone_size: -
v_call: TRBV20-1
cdr3_nt: TGCAGTGCTAGAGGGGGTTCGCGACAGCTCCTTTGGGAGCAGTTCTTC
cdr3_aa: CSARGGSRQLLWEQFF

j_call: TRBJ2-3
d_call: TRBD2
clone_size: -
v_call: TRBV19
cdr3_nt: TGTGCCAGTAGTATAGTAGCGGGAGTTGAAACAGATACGCAGTATTTT
cdr3_aa: CASSIVAGVETDTQYF

j_call: TRBJ2-7
d_call: -
clone_size: -
v_call: TRBV7-9
cdr3_nt: TGTGCCAGCAGCTACAGCGGGGACAGAGACTACGAGCAGTACTTC
cdr3_aa: CASSYSGDRDYEQYF

j_call: TRBJ2-5
d_call: TRBD2
clone_size: -
v_call: TRBV7-9
cdr3_nt: TGTGCCAGCAGTCTTGAGACTAGCGGGAGGGCTGAGACCCAGTACTTC
cdr3_aa: CASSLETSGRAETQYF

j_call: TRBJ1-1
d_call: -
clone_size: few
v_call: TRBV7-9
cdr3_nt: TGTGCCAGCAGCTTAGCTTGGGACACCCTGGACCCTGAAGCTTTCTTT
cdr3_aa: CASSLAWDTLDPEAFF

j_call: TRBJ2-1
d_call: -
clone_size: few
v_call: TRBV29-1
cdr3_nt: TGCAGCGTTGTGGGTTTCTGGGGAGAGGGAGACAATGAGCGGTTCTTC
cdr3_aa: CSVVGFWGEGDNERFF

j_call: TRBJ1-2
d_call: -
clone_size: few
v_call: TRBV7-2
cdr3_nt: TGTGCCAGCAGCTACAAAACAGGCTATGGCTACACCTTC
cdr3_aa: CASSYKTGYGYTF

j_call: TRBJ2-1
d_call: TRBD2
clone_size: few
v_call: TRBV6-4
cdr3_nt: TGTGCCAGCGGACAGCCGGGAGGGAATGAGCAGTTCTTC
cdr3_aa: CASGQPGGNEQFF

j_call: TRBJ2-3
d_call: -
clone_size: few
v_call: TRBV18
cdr3_nt: TGTGCCAGCTCGTGGGGTGGTTCAACCACAGATACGCAGTATTTT
cdr3_aa: CASSWGGSTTDTQYF

j_call: TRBJ2-7
d_call: -
clone_size: -
v_call: TRBV29-1
cdr3_nt: TGCAGCGTAGCACAGGACTACGAGCAGTACTTC
cdr3_aa: CSVAQDYEQYF

j_call: TRBJ2-7
d_call: -
clone_size: -
v_call: TRBV12-3/TRBV12-4
cdr3_nt: TGTGCCAGCAGTTTGGGCGGCCACTACGAGCAGTACTTC
cdr3_aa: CASSLGGHYEQYF

j_call: TRBJ1-1
d_call: TRBD1
clone_size: -
v_call: TRBV18
cdr3_nt: TGTGCCAGCTCACAACAGGGGGTTAACACTGAAGCTTTCTTT
cdr3_aa: CASSQQGVNTEAFF

j_call: TRBJ2-3
d_call: -
clone_size: -
v_call: TRBV1
cdr3_nt: TGCACCAGCAGCCAAGAGTGCGATCGGGGGTTTTCAGATACGCAGTATTTT
cdr3_aa: CTSSQECDRGFSDTQYF

j_call: TRBJ2-3
d_call: TRBD2
clone_size: -
v_call: TRBV24-1
cdr3_nt: TGTGCCACCAGTGGGTCCGGGACTAGCCCCACAGATACGCAGTATTTT
cdr3_aa: CATSGSGTSPTDTQYF

j_call: TRBJ1-5
d_call: -
clone_size: few
v_call: TRBV12-3/TRBV12-4
cdr3_nt: TGTGCCAGCACCGATAATAGCAATCAGCCCCAGCATTTT
cdr3_aa: CASTDNSNQPQHF